The rows below give T cell receptor beta chains drawn from one sample of a study of T cells in Graves' hyperthyroidism and ophthalmopathy. One entry per CDR3 protein, called by TCRdb with MiXCR from the multiplex PCR reads. Of fewer than 550,000 distinct CDR3 sequences listed, about a sixth were seen once; the top ten hold almost 8%. The sequencing sample was made of blood. The source is a woman aged 18-30 years with Graves' hyperthyroidism. Each CDR3 is given with its conserved first and last residue. The D gene is left open where the match is weak. Not all rows give a size; the values are once, few, many and, for expanded clones, a class.

clone size,D gene,J gene,CDR3 length,V gene,CDR3 protein,CDR3 DNA
many,NA,TRBJ2-3,18,TRBV12-3/TRBV12-4,CASRLHLGRGTEADTQYF,TGTGCCAGCAGACTTCACTTGGGGCGGGGCACCGAGGCAGATACGCAGTATTTT
many,NA,TRBJ1-3,15,TRBV5-6,CASSPDGRPGNTIYF,TGTGCCAGCAGTCCGGACGGACGGCCTGGAAACACCATATATTTT
few,TRBD2,TRBJ2-2,16,TRBV4-2,CASSQDPRGGPGELFF,TGTGCCAGCAGCCAAGATCCGCGGGGGGGACCCGGGGAGCTGTTTTTT
many,NA,TRBJ2-2,12,TRBV20-1,CSARQGYGELFF,TGCAGTGCTAGACAGGGATACGGGGAGCTGTTTTTT
many,NA,TRBJ2-7,14,TRBV18,CASSPARGLYEQYF,TGTGCCAGCTCACCGGCCCGGGGCCTTTACGAGCAGTACTTC
NA,NA,TRBJ1-3,13,TRBV5-1,CASRTDYGNTIYF,TGCGCCAGCAGAACGGATTATGGAAACACCATATATTTT
NA,NA,TRBJ1-6,12,TRBV19,CASSADTTPLHF,TGTGCCAGTAGTGCGGACACAACACCCCTCCACTTT
many,NA,TRBJ2-2,16,TRBV10-3,CAISESRASNTGELFF,TGTGCCATCAGTGAGTCGAGGGCGTCGAACACCGGGGAGCTGTTTTTT
few,TRBD2,TRBJ2-1,13,TRBV29-1,CSGRGGSYNEQFF,TGCAGCGGTCGGGGGGGGTCCTACAATGAGCAGTTCTTC
many,NA,TRBJ2-6,14,TRBV2,CASSPYSGANVLTF,TGTGCCAGCAGTCCGTACTCTGGGGCCAACGTCCTGACTTTC
many,NA,TRBJ1-5,12,TRBV3-1,CASSAGLRPQHF,TGTGCCAGCAGCGCAGGGCTCCGTCCCCAGCATTTT